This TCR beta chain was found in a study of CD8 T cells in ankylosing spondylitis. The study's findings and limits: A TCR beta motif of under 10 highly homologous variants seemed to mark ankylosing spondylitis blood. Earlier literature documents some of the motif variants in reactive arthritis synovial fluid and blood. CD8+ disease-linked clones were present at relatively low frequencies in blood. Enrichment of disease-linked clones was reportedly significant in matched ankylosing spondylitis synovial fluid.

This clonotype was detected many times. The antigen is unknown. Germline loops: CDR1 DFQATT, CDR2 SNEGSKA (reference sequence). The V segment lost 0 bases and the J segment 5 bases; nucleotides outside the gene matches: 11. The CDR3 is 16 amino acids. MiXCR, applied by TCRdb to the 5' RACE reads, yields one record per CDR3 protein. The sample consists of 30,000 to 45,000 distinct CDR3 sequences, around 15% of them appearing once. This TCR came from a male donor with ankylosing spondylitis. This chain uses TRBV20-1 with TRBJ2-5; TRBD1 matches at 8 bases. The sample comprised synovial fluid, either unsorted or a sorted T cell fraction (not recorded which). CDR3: CSARDLKQGGLETQYF. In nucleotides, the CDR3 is TGCAGTGCTAGAGATTTGAAACAGGGGGGTTTGGAGACCCAGTACTTC.